This T cell receptor beta chain comes out of a study of T cells in Graves' hyperthyroidism and ophthalmopathy. RNA transcripts gave rise to amplified TCR beta CDR3 regions. A first-round RT-PCR of the TCR CDR3 used the HTBI primer set. TCRdb reanalysed the multiplex PCR reads using MiXCR and keeps one entry per CDR3 protein. Of some 600,000 distinct CDR3 sequences in the sample, about 43% were seen once. V was pared by 6 bases and J by 13 bases, with 4 bases of the junction left unmatched. Germline values: CDR1 SGHVT, CDR2 SQSDAQ. This CDR3 has 10 residues. The chain has TRBV7-4 and TRBJ2-5; 8 bases line up with TRBD1. This clonotype originated in a woman under 30 with Graves' hyperthyroidism. The sample comprised peripheral blood or thyroid tissue (not recorded which). Here the CDR3 DNA reads TGTGCCAGCAGTCTGGGGACAGGGTACTTC. This translates into CASSLGTGYF.